This TCR beta chain is from a study of beta chain features in type 1 diabetes. General study findings and limits: Within each of all four CD4+ subsets, Type 1 diabetes patients had TCRB CDR3s that were moderately but significantly shorter.

From germline, CDR1 is ENHRY and CDR2 SYGVKD. The CDR3 totals 14 residues. V lost 4 bases, J lost 0 bases, and 8 bases lay in between. TCRB transcripts that were expressed got sequenced, as all of the isolated RNA had been reverse transcribed. Profiled with immunoSEQ multiplex PCR; TCRdb holds only in-frame clones, not every one. The repertoire has 640,000 or so clones, about an eighth of them found once; the top ten carry approximately 0.021%. About this clone: The antigen is unknown.

V usage is TRBV10-3 and J usage is TRBJ2-3; D possibly corresponds to TRBD1 (6 bases). This TCR was sampled from a young man with type 1 diabetes. Sequenced sample: naive CD4+ T cells from blood. The CDR3 nucleotides are TGTGCCATCAGTGGGGGACAAAGCACAGATACGCAGTATTTT. Protein: CAISGGQSTDTQYF.